Below are 16 T cell receptor beta chains sequenced from a single sample in a study of neoadjuvant nivolumab and ipilimumab in lung cancer (dated by TCRdb to 2020 to 2021). The library was produced with the immunoSEQ multiplex PCR assay. TCRdb limited this immuneACCESS table to in-frame rearrangements with V and J called. A share of clones is missing; checked studies link under half to unresolved V genes, and the rest is unexplained. Here the sample has 6,500 to 8,500 clones; around 83% occur a single time. 6.5% to 7% of the sample is in the top ten clones. Reading the label with the study, this specimen's time point is: at surgical resection after neoadjuvant nivolumab +/- ipilimumab. The input for sequencing was tumor tissue, taken after neoadjuvant nivolumab, alone or with ipilimumab, at or shortly before surgery. These receptors all come from an adult with non-small cell lung cancer.

The V and J genes are TRBV10-3 and TRBJ1-2; D might be TRBD1 (6 bases). The CDR3 length is 15 residues. Germline CDR1 reads ENHRY; CDR2 reads SYGVKD. The V and J ends lost 0 bases and 6 bases respectively, with 14 bases between them. The CDR3 region has the DNA TGTGCCATCAGTGAGTCTTCGTGGGGGGCGGATGGCTACACCTTC. Translation: CAISESSWGADGYTF.

The rearrangement uses TRBV15 and TRBJ2-3, with D perhaps TRBD2 (5 bases). CDR1 is LNHNV and CDR2 is YYDKDF in the germline V gene (reference sequence). This CDR3 spans 17 amino acids. V lost 1 base and J 2 bases, leaving 16 bases between the germline ends. CDR3 nucleotides: TGTGCCACCAGCAGAGTAAGGCTAGCCATAGACACAGATACGCAGTATTTT. Amino acid sequence: CATSRVRLAIDTDTQYF. Full variable domain (missing parts from reference TRBV15 and TRBJ2-3): DAMVIQNPRYQVTQFGKPVTLSCSQTLNHNVMYWYQQKSSQAPKLLFHYYDKDFNNEADTPDNFQSRRPNTSFCFLDIRSPGLGDTAMYLCATSRVRLAIDTDTQYFGPGTRLTVL.

This clone was observed once. The genes are TRBV7-2 and TRBJ1-1; 7 bases fit TRBD1. CDR1 SGHTA and CDR2 FQGNSA come from the germline V gene. V was pared by 5 bases and J by 3 bases, with 6 bases of the junction left unmatched. The CDR3 contains 14 residues. Written as DNA, the CDR3 is TGTGCCAGCAGCCGACAGGGAGGGGACACTGAAGCTTTCTTT. It specifies CASSRQGGDTEAFF.

The rearrangement joins TRBV30 to TRBJ1-1, with D possibly TRBD1 on 5 matching bases. The CDR3 runs to 14 residues. Trimming took 0 bases from V and 4 from J, leaving 12 bases between them. Germline assignment: CDR1 GTSNPN and CDR2 SVGIG (reference sequence). This CDR3 reads CAWSVLRTPTEAFF. The CDR3 DNA reads as TGTGCCTGGAGTGTACTGAGGACACCCACTGAAGCTTTCTTT.

This clone was found once. The chain recombines TRBV28 with TRBJ2-1; TRBD2 aligns across 8 bases. Germline CDR1 reads MDHEN; CDR2 reads SYDVKM. V was clipped by 3 bases and J by 7 bases; unmatched bases: 14. The CDR3 sequence is 17 residues long. In nucleotides, the CDR3 is TGTGCCAGCAGTTTGCGTGGTGCGGGGGGAGTAAAAAATGAGCAGTTCTTC. Protein: CASSLRGAGGVKNEQFF. The variable domain in full, completed from reference TRBV28 and TRBJ2-1, reads DVKVTQSSRYLVKRTGEKVFLECVQDMDHENMFWYRQDPGLGLRLIYFSYDVKMKEKGDIPEGYSVSREKKERFSLILESASTNQTSMYLCASSLRGAGGVKNEQFFGPGTRLTVL.

The V and J genes are TRBV6-1 and TRBJ2-7; perhaps D is TRBD1 or TRBD2 (5 bases each). The V end was cut by 6 bases, the J end by 4 bases, with 19 bases between. Germline values: CDR1 MNHNS, CDR2 SASEGT. The CDR3 is made up of 15 amino acids. Here the CDR3 reads CASSLRGAGVYEQYF. CDR3 DNA: TGTGCCAGCAGCCTCCGAGGGGCTGGGGTTTACGAGCAGTACTTC.

V and J are TRBV29-1 and TRBJ1-1; D gene uncertain. The CDR3 runs to 13 residues. Germline V gives CDR1 SQVTM, CDR2 ANQGSEA. The V and J ends lost 5 bases and 3 bases respectively, with 13 bases between them. The CDR3 DNA reads as TGCAGCGTTACGGGAGGGAGGGACACTGAAGCTTTCTTT. Translating it yields CSVTGGRDTEAFF.

The chain recombines TRBV6-1 with TRBJ2-2; tentatively, D is TRBD2 (5 bases). The V and J ends lost 6 bases and 5 bases respectively, with 13 bases between them. CDR1 MNHNS and CDR2 SASEGT come from the germline V gene. This CDR3 spans 14 amino acids. CDR3: CASSLVRETGELFF. The CDR3 coding sequence is TGTGCCAGCAGCCTAGTAAGGGAGACCGGGGAGCTGTTTTTT.

The V call is TRBV5-1, the J call TRBJ1-6, with unresolved D. The CDR3 is 13 residues long. The germline V and J ends were trimmed by 0 bases and 8 bases, with 6 bases remaining between them. The germline V gene encodes CDR1 SGHRS and CDR2 YFSETQ. The CDR3 DNA sequence: TGCGCCAGCAGCTTGGGTTGGGATTCACCCCTCCACTTT. Translation: CASSLGWDSPLHF.

The chain couples TRBV7-2 to TRBJ1-5; possibly TRBD1 for D (6 bases). CDR1 is SGHTA, CDR2 FQGNSA, per germline. The CDR3 is 14 residues long. V gave up 1 base and J gave up 6 bases, with 10 bases separating them. The CDR3 protein is CASSLGVGGQPQHF. The CDR3 nucleotides are TGTGCCAGCAGCTTAGGGGTAGGGGGTCAGCCCCAGCATTTT.

The gene calls are TRBV11-3 and TRBJ2-2; 7 positions agree with TRBD1. The V gene end was trimmed by 2 bases and the J gene end by 2 bases; junction bases not matched to a gene: 5. Per germline, CDR1 SGHNT and CDR2 YENEEA. CDR3 length equals 16 residues. As DNA, the CDR3 is TGTGCCAGCAGCTTATTTGGGACAGCAAACACCGGGGAGCTGTTTTTT. Encoded protein: CASSLFGTANTGELFF.

The CDR3 protein is CASIQTGEAGYGYTF. CDR3 DNA: TGTGCCAGCATACAGACAGGGGAGGCGGGCTATGGCTACACCTTC. The J gene is TRBJ1-2, the V gene TRBV6-6; 8 bases are a match to TRBD1. The ends lost 7 bases at V and 4 bases at J; junction bases unmatched: 11. CDR3 size: 15 residues. In germline, CDR1 is MNHNY, CDR2 SVGAGI (reference sequence).

V and J are TRBV4-2 and TRBJ1-4; D is possibly TRBD1 (5 bases). Germline V CDR1 and CDR2: LGHNA, YNFKEQ. The CDR3 sequence is 15 residues long. The V gene lost 1 base and the J gene lost 7 bases, with 13 bases spanning the gap. The CDR3 coding sequence is TGTGCCAGCAGCCAAGTTGTAGGGAGGGGTGAAAAACTGTTTTTT. Translation gives CASSQVVGRGEKLFF.

This clone was counted only a few times. The genes are TRBV5-4 and TRBJ2-5; D uncertain. The CDR3 spans 14 residues. The germline V gene has CDR1 SGHNT and CDR2 YYREEE (reference sequence). V lost 0 bases and J lost 5, with 11 bases in between. Written as DNA, the CDR3 is TGTGCCAGCAGCTTGGAGCGACGTCGGGAGACCCAGTACTTC. Translating it yields CASSLERRRETQYF.

This chain joins TRBV28 and TRBJ2-7; 9 nucleotides align to TRBD1. Germline CDR1 is MDHEN and CDR2 is SYDVKM. The CDR3 runs 18 residues. With 4 bases clipped from V and 1 base from J, the junction kept 14 bases outside the gene matches. For the CDR3, the DNA is TGTGCCAGCAGTTCCGACCGGGACAGGGTCTTGGCGTCCTACGAGCAGTACTTC. Residues: CASSSDRDRVLASYEQYF.

The DNA of the CDR3 is TGTGCCAGTAGTCCGAAGTACTCCTATAATTCACCCCTCCACTTT. Amino acids: CASSPKYSYNSPLHF. The J gene is TRBJ1-6, the V gene TRBV19, with D unclear. V gave up 5 bases and J gave up 0 bases, with 8 bases separating them. Looked up from germline, CDR1 is LNHDA and CDR2 is SQIVND (reference sequence). The CDR3 consists of 15 residues.